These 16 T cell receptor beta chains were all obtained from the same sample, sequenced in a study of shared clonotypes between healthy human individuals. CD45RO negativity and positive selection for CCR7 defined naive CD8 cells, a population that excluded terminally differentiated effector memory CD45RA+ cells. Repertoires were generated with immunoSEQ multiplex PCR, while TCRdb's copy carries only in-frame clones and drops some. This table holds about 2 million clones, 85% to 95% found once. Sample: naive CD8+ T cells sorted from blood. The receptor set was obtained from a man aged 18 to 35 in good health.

CDR3 sequence (DNA): TGTGCCAGCAGTTTCTTGACAGGGGTTAATTCACCCCTCCACTTT. Translated: CASSFLTGVNSPLHF. The genes are TRBV27 and TRBJ1-6; TRBD1 matches at 8 bases. V lost 3 bases to trimming and J lost 6 bases; unmatched junction nucleotides: 4. CDR3 size: 15 residues. CDR1 is MNHEY and CDR2 is SMNVEV in the germline V gene (reference sequence).

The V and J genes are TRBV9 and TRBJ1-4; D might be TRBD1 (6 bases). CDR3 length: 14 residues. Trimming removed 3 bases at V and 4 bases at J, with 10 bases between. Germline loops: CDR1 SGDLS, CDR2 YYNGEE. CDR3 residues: CASSETGFNEKLFF. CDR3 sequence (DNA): TGTGCCAGCAGCGAGACAGGTTTTAATGAAAAACTGTTTTTT.

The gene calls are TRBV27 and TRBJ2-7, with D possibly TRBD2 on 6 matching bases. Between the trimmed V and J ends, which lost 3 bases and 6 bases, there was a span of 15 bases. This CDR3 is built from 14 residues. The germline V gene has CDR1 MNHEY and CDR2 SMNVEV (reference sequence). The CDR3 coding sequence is TGTGCCAGCAGTTTGGGACTCCCTGGGGCCGAGCAGTACTTC. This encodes CASSLGLPGAEQYF.

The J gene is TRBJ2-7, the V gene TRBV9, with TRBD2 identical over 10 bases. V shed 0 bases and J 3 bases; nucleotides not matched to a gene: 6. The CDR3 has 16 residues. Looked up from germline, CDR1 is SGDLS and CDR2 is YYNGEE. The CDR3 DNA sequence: TGTGCCAGCAGCGTAGGGGGGCTAGCGGGAGTCTACGAGCAGTACTTC. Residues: CASSVGGLAGVYEQYF.

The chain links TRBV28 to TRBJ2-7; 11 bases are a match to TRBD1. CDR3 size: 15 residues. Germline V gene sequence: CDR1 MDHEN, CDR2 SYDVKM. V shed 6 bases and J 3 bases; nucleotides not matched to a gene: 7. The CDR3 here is CASSPGQGAFYEQYF. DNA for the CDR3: TGTGCCAGCAGCCCCGGACAGGGGGCGTTCTACGAGCAGTACTTC.

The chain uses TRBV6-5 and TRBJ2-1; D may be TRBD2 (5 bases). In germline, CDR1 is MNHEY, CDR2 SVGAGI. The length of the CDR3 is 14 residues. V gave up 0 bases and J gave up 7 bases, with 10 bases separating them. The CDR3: CASSYSVSGNEQFF. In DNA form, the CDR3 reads TGTGCCAGCAGTTACTCGGTATCGGGGAATGAGCAGTTCTTC.

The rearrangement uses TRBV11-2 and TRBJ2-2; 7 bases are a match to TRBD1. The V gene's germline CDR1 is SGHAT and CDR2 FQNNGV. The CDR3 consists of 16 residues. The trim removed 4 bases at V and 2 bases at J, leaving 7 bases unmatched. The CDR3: CASSSPGQINTGELFF. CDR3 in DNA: TGTGCCAGCAGCTCACCGGGACAGATTAACACCGGGGAGCTGTTTTTT.

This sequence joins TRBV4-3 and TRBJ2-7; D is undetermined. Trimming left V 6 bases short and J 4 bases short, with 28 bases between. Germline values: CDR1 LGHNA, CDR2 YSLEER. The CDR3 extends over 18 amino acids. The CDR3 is CASRPRLAPSSTGYEQYF. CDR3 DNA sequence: TGCGCCAGCAGGCCAAGATTGGCCCCATCTAGTACTGGGTACGAGCAGTACTTC.

CDR3: CASSLVDSSYNEQFF. The CDR3 DNA reads TGTGCCAGCAGCTTAGTTGACAGCTCCTACAATGAGCAGTTCTTC. V gene TRBV11-2 combines with J gene TRBJ2-1; the D gene is possibly TRBD1 (5 bases). Germline V gives CDR1 SGHAT, CDR2 FQNNGV. The CDR3 is 15 amino acids. V was clipped by 1 base and J by 0 bases, with 7 bases between them.

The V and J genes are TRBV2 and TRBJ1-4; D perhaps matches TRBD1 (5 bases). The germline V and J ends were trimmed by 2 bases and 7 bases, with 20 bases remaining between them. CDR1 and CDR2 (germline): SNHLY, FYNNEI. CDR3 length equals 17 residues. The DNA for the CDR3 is TGTGCCAGCAGTGAAACAATTGGGACCCGAGTAGGTGAAAAACTGTTTTTT. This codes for CASSETIGTRVGEKLFF.

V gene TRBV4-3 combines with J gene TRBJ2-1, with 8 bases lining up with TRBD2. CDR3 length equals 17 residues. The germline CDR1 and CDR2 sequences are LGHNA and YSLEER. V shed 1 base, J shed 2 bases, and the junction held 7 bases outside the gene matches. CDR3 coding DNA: TGCGCCAGCAGCCAAGCAATGACGGGGGGGGCCTACAATGAGCAGTTCTTC. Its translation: CASSQAMTGGAYNEQFF.

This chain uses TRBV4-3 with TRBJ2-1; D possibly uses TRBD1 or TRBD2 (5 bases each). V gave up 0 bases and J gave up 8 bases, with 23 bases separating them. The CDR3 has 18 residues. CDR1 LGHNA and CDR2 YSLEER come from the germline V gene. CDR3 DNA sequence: TGCGCCAGCAGCCAAGACTACTCCCCCGGGACCTACGTCGATGAGCAGTTCTTC. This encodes CASSQDYSPGTYVDEQFF.

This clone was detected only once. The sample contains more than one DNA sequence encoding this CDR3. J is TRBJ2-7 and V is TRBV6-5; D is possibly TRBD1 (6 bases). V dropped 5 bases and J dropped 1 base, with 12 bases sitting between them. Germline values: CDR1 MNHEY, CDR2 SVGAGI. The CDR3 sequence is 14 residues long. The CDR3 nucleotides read TGTGCCAGCAGTCGACCGGACAGTTCCTACGAGCAGTACTTC. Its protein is CASSRPDSSYEQYF.

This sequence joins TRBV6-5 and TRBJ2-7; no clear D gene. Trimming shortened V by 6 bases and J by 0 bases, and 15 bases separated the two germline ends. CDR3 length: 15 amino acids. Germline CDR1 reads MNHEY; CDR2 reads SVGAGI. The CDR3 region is CASSHGGQASYEQYF. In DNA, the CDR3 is TGTGCCAGCAGCCACGGTGGGCAGGCCTCCTACGAGCAGTACTTC.

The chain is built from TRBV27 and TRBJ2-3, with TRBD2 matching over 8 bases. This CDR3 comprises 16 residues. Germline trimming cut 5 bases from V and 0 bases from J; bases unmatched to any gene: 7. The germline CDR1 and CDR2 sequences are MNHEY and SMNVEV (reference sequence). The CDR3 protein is CASSIAGGSSTDTQYF. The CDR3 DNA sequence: TGTGCCAGCAGTATCGCGGGGGGTTCTAGCACAGATACGCAGTATTTT.

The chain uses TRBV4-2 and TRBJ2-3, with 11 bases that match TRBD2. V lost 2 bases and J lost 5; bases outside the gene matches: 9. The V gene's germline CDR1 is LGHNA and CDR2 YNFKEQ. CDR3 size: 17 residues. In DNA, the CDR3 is TGTGCCAGCAGCCAACCTCCCCTAGCGGGGGGAGAAGATACGCAGTATTTT. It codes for CASSQPPLAGGEDTQYF.